In its sample, the clone carrying this T cell receptor (beta chain) was seen many times. The data derive from a study of read filtering for tumor transcriptome and immune sequencing. This library used roughly 370 ng RNA and molecular barcoded adaptors spanning alpha/delta and beta/gamma chains. MiXCR, applied by TCRdb to the reads, yields one record per CDR3 protein. The sample has about 58,000 distinct CDR3 sequences, more than 9% seen once; the top ten hold roughly 16%. This CDR3 has 15 residues. CDR1 is SGHAT and CDR2 is FQNNGV in the germline V gene. V dropped 1 base and J dropped 0 bases, with 7 bases sitting between them.

Sequencing used a population of CD138-negative cells sorted from bone marrow. This clonotype was sampled from a donor at least 40 years old with multiple myeloma. The V gene is TRBV11-2, the J gene TRBJ2-1; D may match TRBD1 or TRBD2 (6 bases each). The CDR3 bases are TGTGCCAGCAGCTTAGCGGGGGCCTCCTACAATGAGCAGTTCTTC. Encoded protein: CASSLAGASYNEQFF.